The subject of this entry is one T cell receptor beta chain. Its antigen is not identified. A second PCR of about 6 to 11 cycles used a sample-barcoded 5' primer and a J-beta primer mix. Each CDR3 protein gets one entry after TCRdb re-called the 5' RACE reads with MiXCR. The data show some 890,000 distinct CDR3 sequences, roughly 28% seen once. CDR3 length: 13 residues. V shed 7 bases and J shed 3 bases, with 13 bases lying between them. The germline V gene has CDR1 MDHEN and CDR2 SYDVKM. This sample is drawn from a study of blood T cells in healthy people across ages. Notes on the study in general: A roughly linear fall in TCR beta diversity per million T cells was seen with increasing age.

In addition, the sample was reused for a study of T cells of mothers and their children.

Sequencing was performed on blood. The genes are TRBV28 and TRBJ2-7; D might be TRBD1 (6 bases). This receptor was taken from a woman aged 40 to 49 in good health. CDR3 in DNA: TGTGCCAGCACGGGGACATTAAGCTACGAGCAGTACTTC. Protein product: CASTGTLSYEQYF.